This T cell receptor (beta chain) was observed in a study of T cell responses to AZD1222 COVID-19 vaccine. About the study: Both about-4-week and about-12-week second-dose recipients were combined. General study findings and limits: Following two doses of AZD1222, Spike-specific TCR breadth and depth rose. Among the donors, most were white British and more were female, and clonal diversity was possibly underestimated. Nearly half of unique spike-specific TCRs reportedly avoided B.1.351 and B.1.1.7 mutated regions.

Sequenced by immunoSEQ multiplex PCR; TCRdb stores in-frame clones only, minus some. The data show 150,000 or so clones, 92% seen once. As regards this clone: Its target is not known.

Germline V CDR1 and CDR2: LNHDA, SQIVND (reference sequence). The CDR3 is 13 residues long. The V end lost 1 base, the J end lost 7 bases, and 8 bases lay between the germline ends. The TCR comes from an adult in good health. The rearrangement joins TRBV19 to TRBJ2-1; D is possibly TRBD2 (5 bases). The sequencing here drew on peripheral blood, taken on day 0 of AZD1222 vaccination. The CDR3 loop is CASSIGGRNEQFF. DNA for the CDR3: TGTGCCAGTAGTATAGGAGGGCGGAATGAGCAGTTCTTC.